The clone carrying this TCR beta chain was picked up many times. This sample stems from a study of T cells in Graves' hyperthyroidism and ophthalmopathy. Amplified TCR beta CDR3 regions came from RNA transcripts. First-round RT-PCR targeting the TCR CDR3 was performed with the HTBI primer set. TCRdb ran MiXCR on the multiplex PCR reads and lists one entry per CDR3 protein. This sample carries 550,000 to 800,000 distinct CDR3 sequences, about a sixth of them seen once, and the ten largest clones take approximately 8.4%. The specimen sequenced was blood. This TCR came from a young man with Graves' hyperthyroidism.

The DNA of the CDR3 is TGCAGTGCTAGAGACCTAGCGGGAGACACCGGGGAGCTGTTTTTT. Protein sequence: CSARDLAGDTGELFF. The V gene is TRBV20-1, the J gene TRBJ2-2; TRBD2 agrees at 10 bases. The CDR3 runs to 15 residues. The J segment lost 3 bases and the V segment lost 0 bases, leaving 1 base of the junction unmatched. Germline assignment: CDR1 DFQATT and CDR2 SNEGSKA (reference sequence).